This TCR beta chain was found in a study of shared clonotypes between healthy human individuals. Regarding the study as a whole: Roughly 5% was the fraction of naive CD4 clonotypes found shared across a few donors.

Comment on this clone: Its cognate antigen is unknown. Other DNA sequences in this specimen translate into the identical CDR3.

The V segment lost 6 bases and the J segment 4 bases; nucleotides outside the gene matches: 4. CDR1 and CDR2 from the germline V gene are LNHDA and SQIVND (reference sequence). The CDR3 extends over 14 amino acids. The assay was immunoSEQ multiplex PCR, and TCRdb's table has in-frame clones only and misses some. The data show more than 2,000,000 clones, just over 90% seen once. The chain employs TRBV19 and TRBJ2-1; 9 positions match TRBD1. This clonotype originated in a man between 18 and 29 years old in good health. The source material was naive CD4+ T cells sorted from blood. Subset specified: CD45RA+ positively selected. This CDR3 reads CASRPGQGYNEQFF. The DNA for the CDR3 is TGTGCCAGTAGACCGGGACAGGGTTACAATGAGCAGTTCTTC.